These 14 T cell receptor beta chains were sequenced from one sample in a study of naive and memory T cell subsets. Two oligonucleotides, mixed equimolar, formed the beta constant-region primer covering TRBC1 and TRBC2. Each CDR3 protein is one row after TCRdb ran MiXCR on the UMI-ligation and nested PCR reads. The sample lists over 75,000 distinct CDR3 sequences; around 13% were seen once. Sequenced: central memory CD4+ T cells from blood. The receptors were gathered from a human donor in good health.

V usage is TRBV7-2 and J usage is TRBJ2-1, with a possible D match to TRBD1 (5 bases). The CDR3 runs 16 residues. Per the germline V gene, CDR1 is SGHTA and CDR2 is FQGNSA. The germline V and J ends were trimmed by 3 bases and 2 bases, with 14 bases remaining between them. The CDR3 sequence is CASSFPRTRPYNEQFF. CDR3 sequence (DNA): TGTGCCAGCAGCTTCCCCCGGACAAGGCCCTACAATGAGCAGTTCTTC. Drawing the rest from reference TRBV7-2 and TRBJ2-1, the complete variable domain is GAGVSQSPSNKVTEKGKDVELRCDPISGHTALYWYRQSLGQGLEFLIYFQGNSAPDKSGLPSDRFSAERTGGSVSTLTIQRTQQEDSAVYLCASSFPRTRPYNEQFFGPGTRLTVL.

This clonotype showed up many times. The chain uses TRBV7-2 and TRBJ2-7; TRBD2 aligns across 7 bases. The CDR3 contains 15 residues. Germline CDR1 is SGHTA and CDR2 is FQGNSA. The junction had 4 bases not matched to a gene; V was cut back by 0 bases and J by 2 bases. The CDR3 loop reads CASSLALAETYEQYF. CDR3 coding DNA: TGTGCCAGCAGCTTAGCCCTAGCGGAGACCTACGAGCAGTACTTC.

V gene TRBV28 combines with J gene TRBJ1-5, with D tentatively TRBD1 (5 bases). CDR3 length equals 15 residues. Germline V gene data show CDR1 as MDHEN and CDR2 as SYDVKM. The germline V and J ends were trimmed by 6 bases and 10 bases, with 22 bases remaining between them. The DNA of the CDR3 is TGTGCCAGCAGCCCTGGGGGTTCCGGGTCTGGACCCCAGCATTTT. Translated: CASSPGGSGSGPQHF. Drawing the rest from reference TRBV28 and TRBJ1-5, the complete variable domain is DVKVTQSSRYLVKRTGEKVFLECVQDMDHENMFWYRQDPGLGLRLIYFSYDVKMKEKGDIPEGYSVSREKKERFSLILESASTNQTSMYLCASSPGGSGSGPQHFGDGTRLSIL.

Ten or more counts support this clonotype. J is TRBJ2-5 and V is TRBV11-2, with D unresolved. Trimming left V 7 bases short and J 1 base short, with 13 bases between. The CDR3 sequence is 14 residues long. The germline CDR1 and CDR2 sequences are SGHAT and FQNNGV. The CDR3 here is CASNGRSAQETQYF. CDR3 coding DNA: TGTGCCAGCAATGGTCGGTCGGCCCAAGAGACCCAGTACTTC.

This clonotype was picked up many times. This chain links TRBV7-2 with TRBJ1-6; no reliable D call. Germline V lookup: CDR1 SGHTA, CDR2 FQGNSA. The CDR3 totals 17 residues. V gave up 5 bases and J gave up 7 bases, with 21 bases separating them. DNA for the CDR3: TGTGCCAGCAGCCCAAACCCGGTGCAAAAGGGAAATTCACCCCTCCACTTT. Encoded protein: CASSPNPVQKGNSPLHF.

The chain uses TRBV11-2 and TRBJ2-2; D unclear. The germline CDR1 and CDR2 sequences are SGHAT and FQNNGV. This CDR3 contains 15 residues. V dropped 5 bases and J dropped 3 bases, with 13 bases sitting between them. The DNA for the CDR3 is TGTGCCAGCAGCCGGCCGTTTAAGGACACCGGGGAGCTGTTTTTT. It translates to CASSRPFKDTGELFF. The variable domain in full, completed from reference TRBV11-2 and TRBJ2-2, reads EAGVAQSPRYKIIEKRQSVAFWCNPISGHATLYWYQQILGQGPKLLIQFQNNGVVDDSQLPKDRFSAERLKGVDSTLKIQPAKLEDSAVYLCASSRPFKDTGELFFGEGSRLTVL.

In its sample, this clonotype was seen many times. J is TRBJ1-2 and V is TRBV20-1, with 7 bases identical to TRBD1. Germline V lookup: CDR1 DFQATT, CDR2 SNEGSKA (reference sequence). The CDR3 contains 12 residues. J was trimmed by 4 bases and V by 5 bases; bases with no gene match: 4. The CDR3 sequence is CSAVRDSYGYTF. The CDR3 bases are TGCAGTGCTGTCCGGGACAGCTATGGCTACACCTTC.

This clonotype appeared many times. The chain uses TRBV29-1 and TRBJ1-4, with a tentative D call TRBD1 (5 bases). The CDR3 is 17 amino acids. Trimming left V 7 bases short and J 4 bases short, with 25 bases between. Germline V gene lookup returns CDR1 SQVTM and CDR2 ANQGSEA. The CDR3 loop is CSAQRSGLNGYNEKLFF. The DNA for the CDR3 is TGCAGCGCGCAGAGGTCAGGGTTAAACGGCTATAATGAAAAACTGTTTTTT.

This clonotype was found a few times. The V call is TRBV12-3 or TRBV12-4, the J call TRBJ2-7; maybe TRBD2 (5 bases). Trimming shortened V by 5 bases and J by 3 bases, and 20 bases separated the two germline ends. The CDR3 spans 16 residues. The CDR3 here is CASSPTTASRGYEQYF. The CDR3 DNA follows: TGTGCCAGCAGTCCGACTACGGCTAGCCGGGGCTACGAGCAGTACTTC.

CDR3 loop: CASSPAGEYQETQYF. The CDR3 DNA follows: TGCGCCAGCAGCCCCGCAGGGGAGTACCAAGAGACCCAGTACTTC. The chain links TRBV5-1 to TRBJ2-5, with D tentatively TRBD1 (6 bases). Germline V gene data show CDR1 as SGHRS and CDR2 as YFSETQ. The CDR3 extends over 15 amino acids. V was pared by 4 bases and J by 0 bases, with 13 bases between.

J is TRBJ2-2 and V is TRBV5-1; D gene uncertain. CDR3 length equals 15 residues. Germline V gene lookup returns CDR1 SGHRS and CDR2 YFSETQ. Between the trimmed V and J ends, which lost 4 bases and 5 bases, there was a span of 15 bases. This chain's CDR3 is CASSVRPGLTGELFF. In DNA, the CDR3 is TGCGCCAGCAGCGTCAGGCCTGGCCTGACCGGGGAGCTGTTTTTT.

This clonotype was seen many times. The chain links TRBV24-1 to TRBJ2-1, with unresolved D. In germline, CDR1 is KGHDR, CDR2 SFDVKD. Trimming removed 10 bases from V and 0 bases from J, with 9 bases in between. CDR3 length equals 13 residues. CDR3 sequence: CATASTSYNEQFF. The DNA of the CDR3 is TGTGCCACGGCTTCTACCTCCTACAATGAGCAGTTCTTC.

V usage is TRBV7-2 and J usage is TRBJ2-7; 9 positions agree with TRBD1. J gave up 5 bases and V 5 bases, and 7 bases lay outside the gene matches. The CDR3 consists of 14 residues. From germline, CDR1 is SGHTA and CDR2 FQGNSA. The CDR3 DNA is TGTGCCAGCAGCATGGGGACAGGGTTCCACGAGCAGTACTTC. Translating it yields CASSMGTGFHEQYF.

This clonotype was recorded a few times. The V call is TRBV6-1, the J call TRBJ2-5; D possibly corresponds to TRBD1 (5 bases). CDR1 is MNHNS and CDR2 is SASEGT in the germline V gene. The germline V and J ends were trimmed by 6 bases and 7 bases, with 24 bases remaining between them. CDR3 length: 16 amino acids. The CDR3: CASRESRSFGQGTQYF. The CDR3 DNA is TGTGCCAGCAGGGAGAGCCGGTCGTTCGGCCAGGGGACCCAGTACTTC.